These T cell receptor beta chains were read from a single sample in a study of blood T cell repertoires in COVID-19. Sequenced by immunoSEQ multiplex PCR; TCRdb stores in-frame clones only, minus some. The table shows 55,000 to 70,000 clones, with more than 90% occurring only once. Material: peripheral blood. Receptor source: a man aged 60 to 75 with acute or convalescent COVID-19. The CDR3 runs from the conserved cysteine through the conserved F or W. The D gene is left open where the match is weak. Size is omitted from some rows. Given values are once, few, many or a class for expanded clones.

j_call: TRBJ2-3
d_call: TRBD2
clone_size: -
v_call: TRBV7-9
cdr3_aa: CAGQTSGNSDTQYF
cdr3_nt: TGTGCCGGCCAGACTAGCGGGAACTCAGATACGCAGTATTTT

j_call: TRBJ1-1
d_call: -
clone_size: -
v_call: TRBV29-1
cdr3_aa: CSVEDLSGNTEAFF
cdr3_nt: TGCAGCGTTGAAGATCTTTCGGGGAACACTGAAGCTTTCTTT

j_call: TRBJ1-1
d_call: -
clone_size: -
v_call: TRBV7-2
cdr3_aa: CASSLDAGDTEAFF
cdr3_nt: TGTGCCAGCAGCTTAGATGCAGGGGACACTGAAGCTTTCTTT

j_call: TRBJ1-2
d_call: TRBD1
clone_size: -
v_call: TRBV7-2
cdr3_aa: CASSLSPGQIDGYTF
cdr3_nt: TGTGCCAGCAGCTTGTCCCCGGGACAGATCGATGGCTACACCTTC

j_call: TRBJ1-4
d_call: -
clone_size: -
v_call: TRBV6-6
cdr3_aa: CASDSNEKLFF
cdr3_nt: TGTGCCAGCGACAGTAATGAAAAACTGTTTTTT

j_call: TRBJ2-1
d_call: -
clone_size: -
v_call: TRBV11-2
cdr3_aa: CASSLRGTSWGEQFF
cdr3_nt: TGTGCCAGCAGCTTACGGGGGACCTCGTGGGGTGAGCAGTTCTTC

j_call: TRBJ2-1
d_call: -
clone_size: -
v_call: TRBV7-2
cdr3_aa: CASTLITSYNEQFF
cdr3_nt: TGTGCCAGCACCCTAATAACCTCCTACAATGAGCAGTTCTTC

j_call: TRBJ2-2
d_call: TRBD2
clone_size: -
v_call: TRBV27
cdr3_aa: CASSLWGLAGPGELFF
cdr3_nt: TGTGCCAGCAGTTTATGGGGACTAGCGGGACCCGGGGAGCTGTTTTTT

j_call: TRBJ1-1
d_call: TRBD1
clone_size: -
v_call: TRBV7-9
cdr3_aa: CASSPNAGGTEAFF
cdr3_nt: TGTGCCAGCAGTCCAAATGCAGGGGGCACTGAAGCTTTCTTT

j_call: TRBJ2-2
d_call: TRBD2
clone_size: -
v_call: TRBV11-3
cdr3_aa: CASSLGASGWNTGELFF
cdr3_nt: TGTGCCAGCAGCTTAGGGGCTAGCGGGTGGAACACCGGGGAGCTGTTTTTT

j_call: TRBJ1-3
d_call: -
clone_size: -
v_call: TRBV20-1
cdr3_aa: CSAHNGNTIYF
cdr3_nt: TGCAGTGCTCACAATGGAAACACCATATATTTT

j_call: TRBJ2-7
d_call: -
clone_size: -
v_call: TRBV29-1
cdr3_aa: CSVEGYGSGYEQYF
cdr3_nt: TGCAGCGTGGAGGGGTACGGGAGCGGTTACGAGCAGTACTTC

j_call: TRBJ2-3
d_call: -
clone_size: -
v_call: TRBV5-5
cdr3_aa: CASSLVRGTDTQYF
cdr3_nt: TGTGCCAGCAGCTTGGTCAGGGGCACAGATACGCAGTATTTT

j_call: TRBJ2-5
d_call: TRBD2
clone_size: -
v_call: TRBV18
cdr3_aa: CASSPSTGLAGGTETQYF
cdr3_nt: TGTGCCAGCTCACCTTCTACGGGACTAGCGGGAGGGACGGAGACCCAGTACTTC

j_call: TRBJ2-1
d_call: TRBD2
clone_size: -
v_call: TRBV10-3
cdr3_aa: CAIREGGTSGGHNEQFF
cdr3_nt: TGTGCCATCAGGGAGGGAGGGACTAGCGGGGGTCACAATGAGCAGTTCTTC

j_call: TRBJ2-7
d_call: TRBD1
clone_size: -
v_call: TRBV11-2
cdr3_aa: CASSSLQDREFYEQYF
cdr3_nt: TGTGCCAGCAGCTCGCTCCAGGACAGGGAGTTTTACGAGCAGTACTTC

j_call: TRBJ2-2
d_call: TRBD2
clone_size: -
v_call: TRBV7-3
cdr3_aa: CASSLVASGSPGELFF
cdr3_nt: TGTGCCAGCAGCTTGGTGGCTAGCGGGAGCCCCGGGGAGCTGTTTTTT

j_call: TRBJ1-2
d_call: -
clone_size: few
v_call: TRBV3-1/TRBV3-2
cdr3_aa: CASSPVISRSYGYTF
cdr3_nt: TGTGCCAGCAGCCCCGTGATTTCACGGAGCTATGGCTACACCTTC

j_call: TRBJ1-1
d_call: -
clone_size: -
v_call: TRBV28
cdr3_aa: CATNRNRATEAFF
cdr3_nt: TGTGCCACCAACCGAAACAGGGCCACTGAAGCTTTCTTT

j_call: TRBJ2-7
d_call: TRBD2
clone_size: -
v_call: TRBV7-2
cdr3_aa: CASSLVIAGGPPEQYF
cdr3_nt: TGTGCCAGCAGCTTAGTGATAGCGGGAGGCCCCCCCGAGCAGTACTTC

j_call: TRBJ2-1
d_call: TRBD2
clone_size: -
v_call: TRBV11-3
cdr3_aa: CASSSGGSYNEQFF
cdr3_nt: TGTGCCAGCAGTTCGGGAGGCTCCTACAATGAGCAGTTCTTC

j_call: TRBJ1-1
d_call: -
clone_size: few
v_call: TRBV19
cdr3_aa: CASSTTGRGTEAFF
cdr3_nt: TGTGCCAGTAGCACTACAGGGAGAGGCACTGAAGCTTTCTTT

j_call: TRBJ2-7
d_call: -
clone_size: -
v_call: TRBV29-1
cdr3_aa: CSVGRAGPPYEQYF
cdr3_nt: TGCAGCGTTGGGAGGGCAGGACCTCCCTACGAGCAGTACTTC

j_call: TRBJ1-5
d_call: -
clone_size: -
v_call: TRBV30
cdr3_aa: CAWDMDLTFNQPQHF
cdr3_nt: TGTGCCTGGGACATGGACTTGACCTTCAATCAGCCCCAGCATTTT

j_call: TRBJ2-1
d_call: -
clone_size: -
v_call: TRBV27
cdr3_aa: CASSLRRGSYNEQFF
cdr3_nt: TGTGCCAGCAGTTTAAGGCGGGGCTCCTACAATGAGCAGTTCTTC

j_call: TRBJ1-1
d_call: -
clone_size: once
v_call: TRBV28
cdr3_aa: CASILRTGDYTEAFF
cdr3_nt: TGTGCCAGCATCCTACGTACAGGAGATTACACTGAAGCTTTCTTT

j_call: TRBJ2-2
d_call: -
clone_size: -
v_call: TRBV2
cdr3_aa: CASIQNTGELFF
cdr3_nt: TGTGCCAGCATCCAAAACACCGGGGAGCTGTTTTTT

j_call: TRBJ2-7
d_call: -
clone_size: -
v_call: TRBV21-1
cdr3_aa: CASSKGNSSYEQYF
cdr3_nt: TGTGCCAGCAGCAAAGGAAATAGCTCCTACGAGCAGTACTTC

j_call: TRBJ2-7
d_call: TRBD2
clone_size: -
v_call: TRBV11-2
cdr3_aa: CASSSGTSPYEQYF
cdr3_nt: TGTGCCAGCAGCTCGGGGACTAGTCCCTACGAGCAGTACTTC

j_call: TRBJ2-7
d_call: TRBD2
clone_size: -
v_call: TRBV9
cdr3_aa: CASSATSGGAYEQYF
cdr3_nt: TGTGCCAGCAGCGCCACTAGCGGGGGAGCCTACGAGCAGTACTTC

j_call: TRBJ1-1
d_call: -
clone_size: few
v_call: TRBV7-9
cdr3_aa: CASSLTTDAEAFF
cdr3_nt: TGTGCCAGCAGCTTAACGACAGATGCTGAAGCTTTCTTT

j_call: TRBJ1-5
d_call: -
clone_size: -
v_call: TRBV21-1
cdr3_aa: CASSLEDRAASQPQHF
cdr3_nt: TGTGCCAGCAGCCTGGAGGACAGGGCCGCCAGTCAGCCCCAGCATTTT

j_call: TRBJ1-2
d_call: TRBD1
clone_size: -
v_call: TRBV28
cdr3_aa: CATNRDRPGGYGYTF
cdr3_nt: TGTGCCACCAACCGGGACAGGCCGGGTGGCTATGGCTACACCTTC

j_call: TRBJ1-2
d_call: -
clone_size: -
v_call: TRBV30
cdr3_aa: CAWSTPGENYGYTF
cdr3_nt: TGTGCCTGGAGCACGCCAGGGGAGAATTATGGCTACACCTTC

j_call: TRBJ1-3
d_call: -
clone_size: -
v_call: TRBV5-1
cdr3_aa: CASSEPGPSGNTIYF
cdr3_nt: TGCGCCAGCAGTGAGCCAGGGCCCTCTGGAAACACCATATATTTT

j_call: TRBJ1-5
d_call: TRBD1
clone_size: -
v_call: TRBV28
cdr3_aa: CASRYLDRGGNQPQHF
cdr3_nt: TGTGCCAGCAGATATTTGGACAGGGGTGGCAATCAGCCCCAGCATTTT

j_call: TRBJ1-2
d_call: TRBD1
clone_size: -
v_call: TRBV11-3
cdr3_aa: CASSLGQGEVDGYTF
cdr3_nt: TGTGCCAGCAGCTTAGGACAGGGGGAGGTGGATGGCTACACCTTC

j_call: TRBJ1-2
d_call: TRBD1
clone_size: -
v_call: TRBV7-3
cdr3_aa: CASSRDRGYGYTF
cdr3_nt: TGTGCCAGCAGCCGGGACAGGGGCTATGGCTACACCTTC

j_call: TRBJ1-1
d_call: -
clone_size: -
v_call: TRBV4-3
cdr3_aa: CASSQDLMNTEAFF
cdr3_nt: TGCGCCAGCAGCCAAGATCTTATGAACACTGAAGCTTTCTTT

j_call: TRBJ1-2
d_call: -
clone_size: -
v_call: TRBV9
cdr3_aa: CASSAPPAGGTSSYGYTF
cdr3_nt: TGTGCCAGCAGCGCCCCTCCTGCGGGCGGAACGTCAAGCTATGGCTACACCTTC

j_call: TRBJ1-1
d_call: -
clone_size: -
v_call: TRBV20-1
cdr3_aa: CSASSPLNTEAFF
cdr3_nt: TGCAGTGCTAGTAGCCCTTTGAACACTGAAGCTTTCTTT

j_call: TRBJ2-7
d_call: TRBD1
clone_size: -
v_call: TRBV5-1
cdr3_aa: CASTFRTGETGEQYF
cdr3_nt: TGCGCCAGCACCTTCCGGACAGGGGAAACAGGGGAGCAGTACTTC

j_call: TRBJ2-4
d_call: -
clone_size: once
v_call: TRBV27
cdr3_aa: CASSSLLAVETKNIQYF
cdr3_nt: TGTGCCAGCAGTTCGCTTTTGGCGGTGGAAACCAAAAACATTCAGTACTTC

j_call: TRBJ2-7
d_call: TRBD1
clone_size: -
v_call: TRBV5-1
cdr3_aa: CASSPGQVYEQYF
cdr3_nt: TGCGCCAGCAGCCCCGGACAGGTCTACGAGCAGTACTTC

j_call: TRBJ2-7
d_call: -
clone_size: once
v_call: TRBV12-1
cdr3_aa: CASPDREYEQYF
cdr3_nt: TGTGCCAGCCCGGACAGGGAATACGAGCAGTACTTC

j_call: TRBJ1-1
d_call: -
clone_size: -
v_call: TRBV12-5
cdr3_aa: CASGLSSGTEAFF
cdr3_nt: TGTGCTAGTGGTTTGTCTTCCGGCACTGAAGCTTTCTTT

j_call: TRBJ2-7
d_call: TRBD1
clone_size: -
v_call: TRBV7-2
cdr3_aa: CASSLWLGTGSYEQYF
cdr3_nt: TGTGCCAGCAGCTTATGGTTAGGGACAGGGTCCTACGAGCAGTACTTC

j_call: TRBJ1-2
d_call: -
clone_size: -
v_call: TRBV4-2
cdr3_aa: CASSQDPRGQLNTF
cdr3_nt: TGTGCCAGCAGCCAAGACCCCCGGGGTCAGCTGAACACCTTC

j_call: TRBJ2-5
d_call: TRBD1
clone_size: -
v_call: TRBV18
cdr3_aa: CASSPARGKGETQYF
cdr3_nt: TGTGCCAGCTCACCCGCCAGGGGGAAAGGAGAGACCCAGTACTTC

j_call: TRBJ1-6
d_call: TRBD1
clone_size: -
v_call: TRBV5-1
cdr3_aa: CASSLAGGQGNSPLHF
cdr3_nt: TGCGCCAGCAGCTTGGCCGGGGGACAGGGAAATTCACCCCTCCACTTT

j_call: TRBJ1-1
d_call: -
clone_size: -
v_call: TRBV7-9
cdr3_aa: CATPPEAAVEAFF
cdr3_nt: TGTGCCACCCCCCCGGAAGCGGCGGTTGAAGCTTTCTTT